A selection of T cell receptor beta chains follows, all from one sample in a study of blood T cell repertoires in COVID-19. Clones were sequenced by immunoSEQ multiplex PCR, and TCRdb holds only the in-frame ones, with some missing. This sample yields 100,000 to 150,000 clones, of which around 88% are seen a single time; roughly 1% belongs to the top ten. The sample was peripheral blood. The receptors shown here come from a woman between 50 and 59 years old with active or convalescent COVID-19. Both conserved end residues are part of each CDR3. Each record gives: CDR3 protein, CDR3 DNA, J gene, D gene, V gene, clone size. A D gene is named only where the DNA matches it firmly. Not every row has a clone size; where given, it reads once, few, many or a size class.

CASGRQGRTGELFF,TGTGCCAGCGGTCGACAGGGCCGGACCGGGGAGCTGTTTTTT,TRBJ2-2,TRBD1,TRBV9,-
CASNKGTIVSEQFF,TGTGCCAGCAACAAAGGGACTATAGTCAGTGAGCAGTTCTTC,TRBJ2-1,TRBD2,TRBV9,-
CASSPGLDRGNEQFF,TGTGCCAGCAGCCCTGGGCTGGACAGGGGCAATGAGCAGTTCTTC,TRBJ2-1,TRBD1,TRBV7-3,once
CASSLGEGSRIQYF,TGTGCCAGCAGCTTAGGCGAGGGCAGTCGCATTCAGTACTTC,TRBJ2-4,-,TRBV7-2,-
CASSKTGPYTGELFF,TGTGCCAGCAGCAAGACAGGTCCCTACACCGGGGAGCTGTTTTTT,TRBJ2-2,-,TRBV2,-
CASGPISEQFF,TGTGCCAGCGGCCCCATAAGTGAGCAGTTCTTC,TRBJ2-1,-,TRBV9,-
CASQGTGNTGELFF,TGTGCCAGCCAGGGGACCGGGAACACCGGGGAGCTGTTTTTT,TRBJ2-2,-,TRBV2,-
CASSDSRTSGIRSTDTQYF,TGTGCCAGCAGCGACTCTCGGACTAGCGGGATAAGGAGCACAGATACGCAGTATTTT,TRBJ2-3,TRBD2,TRBV9,-
CASSVRTATEAFF,TGTGCCAGTAGTGTCCGTACAGCCACTGAAGCTTTCTTT,TRBJ1-1,-,TRBV19,-
CASTTQGSYEQYF,TGTGCCAGCACTACCCAGGGCTCCTACGAGCAGTACTTC,TRBJ2-7,-,TRBV6-5,-
CASSVFSSYNEQFF,TGTGCCAGCAGCGTATTTAGTTCCTACAATGAGCAGTTCTTC,TRBJ2-1,-,TRBV9,-
CASSQTRYGANVLTF,TGTGCCAGCAGCCAGACTAGATACGGGGCCAACGTCCTGACTTTC,TRBJ2-6,-,TRBV7-2,-
CASSQEGGLYF,TGTGCCAGCAGCCAAGAAGGGGGTCTATACTTC,TRBJ2-5,-,TRBV3-1/TRBV3-2,few
CASRQGAQEKLFF,TGTGCCAGCAGGCAGGGGGCGCAAGAAAAACTGTTTTTT,TRBJ1-4,TRBD1,TRBV28,-
CASGFGGGAGNTIYF,TGTGCCAGCGGATTCGGGGGGGGCGCCGGAAACACCATATATTTT,TRBJ1-3,-,TRBV28,-
CASSQQTIWTSIHEQYF,TGTGCCAGCAGCCAACAAACCATTTGGACTAGCATCCACGAGCAGTACTTC,TRBJ2-7,TRBD2,TRBV3-1/TRBV3-2,-
CASSYGALSTDTQYF,TGTGCCAGCAGTTACGGAGCGCTCAGCACAGATACGCAGTATTTT,TRBJ2-3,-,TRBV6-2/TRBV6-3,-
CASRLTGGTYEQYF,TGTGCCAGCCGTCTGACAGGGGGCACGTACGAGCAGTACTTC,TRBJ2-7,TRBD1,TRBV28,once
CASSQNRANSPLHF,TGTGCCAGCAGCCAAAACAGGGCAAATTCACCCCTCCACTTT,TRBJ1-6,-,TRBV13,few
CASSSGLGAGQETQYF,TGCGCCAGCAGCTCCGGCCTGGGGGCCGGGCAAGAGACCCAGTACTTC,TRBJ2-5,-,TRBV5-1,-
CASSFTPGGEQYF,TGTGCCAGCAGCTTCACTCCCGGGGGCGAGCAGTACTTC,TRBJ2-7,-,TRBV7-3,-
CASSQLAGEMSEQFF,TGTGCCAGCTCGCAACTAGCGGGAGAGATGAGTGAGCAGTTCTTC,TRBJ2-1,TRBD2,TRBV18,-
CASRGRVTDTQYF,TGTGCCAGCAGAGGGAGGGTAACAGATACGCAGTATTTT,TRBJ2-3,TRBD2,TRBV27,once
CASSFSGGHYNEQFF,TGTGCCAGCAGCTTCTCGGGAGGGCACTACAATGAGCAGTTCTTC,TRBJ2-1,TRBD2,TRBV7-3,-
CASSLAGEAFF,TGTGCCAGCAGCTTGGCCGGGGAAGCTTTCTTT,TRBJ1-1,-,TRBV5-4,-
CAISGLAGGTPYEQYF,TGTGCCATCAGTGGGCTAGCGGGAGGAACCCCCTACGAGCAGTACTTC,TRBJ2-7,TRBD2,TRBV10-3,-
CASSPGLAGAGELFF,TGTGCCAGCAGTCCGGGACTAGCGGGAGCCGGGGAGCTGTTTTTT,TRBJ2-2,TRBD2,TRBV7-3,-
CASTATGAPPQHF,TGTGCCAGCACCGCGACAGGGGCTCCGCCCCAGCATTTT,TRBJ1-5,TRBD1,TRBV12-3/TRBV12-4,once
CASTTSGNEQFF,TGTGCCAGCACCACTTCAGGCAATGAGCAGTTCTTC,TRBJ2-1,-,TRBV3-1/TRBV3-2,-
CASSLLRGSTGELFF,TGTGCCAGCAGCTTACTTCGTGGGAGCACCGGGGAGCTGTTTTTT,TRBJ2-2,-,TRBV7-8,once
CAWGTLRGVTEAFF,TGTGCCTGGGGGACCTTGCGGGGGGTAACTGAAGCTTTCTTT,TRBJ1-1,-,TRBV30,-
CASSYSYSETQYF,TGTGCCAGCAGTTACTCGTATAGCGAGACCCAGTACTTC,TRBJ2-5,-,TRBV6-2/TRBV6-3,-
CASSPSEAGVGNSPLHF,TGTGCCAGCTCACCATCGGAGGCAGGGGTGGGGAATTCACCCCTCCACTTT,TRBJ1-6,-,TRBV18,once
CTSSYGAGRAVTGELFF,TGCACCAGCAGTTATGGCGCGGGGAGGGCCGTCACCGGGGAGCTGTTTTTT,TRBJ2-2,-,TRBV1,-
CASRLAGVETQYF,TGTGCCAGCAGGCTAGCGGGAGTGGAGACCCAGTACTTC,TRBJ2-5,TRBD2,TRBV7-2,-
CASSNLGGQGGLEQYF,TGTGCCAGCAGCAACTTGGGCGGACAGGGGGGGCTCGAGCAGTACTTC,TRBJ2-7,-,TRBV21-1,-